The rows below give T cell receptor beta chains drawn from one sample of a study of CD8 T cells in Susac syndrome. TCRdb passed the immunoSEQ multiplex PCR reads through MiXCR, listing each CDR3 protein once. The sample lists about 280,000 distinct CDR3 sequences, about 85% occurring once. Sequencing was done on a sample of CD8+ T cells from PBMCs. These receptors originate from a human donor with multiple sclerosis. The CDR3 runs from the conserved cysteine through the conserved F or W. The order of the fields is clone size, J gene, V gene, D gene, CDR3 length, CDR3 DNA, CDR3 protein. A D gene is named only where the DNA matches it firmly. Clone size is shown for a subset of rows, as once, few, many or a class of expanded clone.

>few|TRBJ2-5|TRBV4-1|-|12
TGCGCCAGCAGCCAAGATAGCGAGGCCCAGTACTTC
CASSQDSEAQYF
>-|TRBJ2-6|TRBV6-1|-|16
TGTGCCAGCAGTCCTACAGGACTCTCTGGGGCCAACGTCCTGACTTTC
CASSPTGLSGANVLTF
>-|TRBJ1-2|TRBV20-1|-|13
TGCAGTGCCTATGTTTCCGGGAGGATAGCCTACACCTTC
CSAYVSGRIAYTF
>-|TRBJ1-1|TRBV14|-|17
TGTGCCAGCAGCCAATTCGGGATCCGTCGCATGAACGCTGAAGCTTTCTTT
CASSQFGIRRMNAEAFF
>-|TRBJ1-6|TRBV19|-|15
TGTGCCAGTAGTATGGTGGGCCAGGGGAATTCACCCCTCCACTTT
CASSMVGQGNSPLHF
>-|TRBJ2-7|TRBV7-2|-|15
TGTGCCAGCAGACCCGGACGGAGCCCTACCTACGAGCAGTACTTC
CASRPGRSPTYEQYF
>-|TRBJ1-5|TRBV27|-|13
TGTGCCAGCAGTTTATTTCCCAATCAGCCCCAGCATTTT
CASSLFPNQPQHF
>-|TRBJ2-5|TRBV13|TRBD2|14
TGTGCCAGCAGCCCCACCGGGGGGCAAGAGACCCAGTACTTC
CASSPTGGQETQYF
>-|TRBJ2-5|TRBV7-9|TRBD2|19
TGTGCCAGCAGCTTAGCTGGGCTAGCGGCGACGAGGGTTCAAGAGACCCAGTACTTC
CASSLAGLAATRVQETQYF
>-|TRBJ2-1|TRBV2|TRBD2|15
TGTGCCAGCAGTTCACTAGCGGGAGAGGGCAATGAGCAGTTCTTC
CASSSLAGEGNEQFF
>-|TRBJ2-2|TRBV7-9|TRBD2|19
TGTGCCAGCAGCCTCCCCCAGACTAGCGGTAGCTCCCTCGCCGGGGAGCTGTTTTTT
CASSLPQTSGSSLAGELFF
>once|TRBJ2-7|TRBV6-6|TRBD1|15
TGTGCCAGCAGTTACTCGACTGGACAGGCCTACGAGCAGTACTTC
CASSYSTGQAYEQYF
>-|TRBJ1-4|TRBV4-1|-|17
TGCGCCAGCAGCCAACAATATTTGGGGAGGGATAATGAAAAACTGTTTTTT
CASSQQYLGRDNEKLFF
>-|TRBJ2-2|TRBV5-5|TRBD2|18
TGTGCCAGCAGCCAAAAGACTAGCGGGAACCCTGAGACCGGGGAGCTGTTTTTT
CASSQKTSGNPETGELFF
>-|TRBJ1-3|TRBV6-5|-|13
TGTGCCAGCATGCAGGGTTCTGGAAACACCATATATTTT
CASMQGSGNTIYF
>-|TRBJ2-4|TRBV7-8|TRBD1|16
TGTGCCAGCAGCGGGGACAGGGGGCGCGATAGGAACATTCAGTACTTC
CASSGDRGRDRNIQYF
>few|TRBJ2-3|TRBV7-2|TRBD2|16
TGTGCCAGCAGCTTAGTTCGGGCGGGAGCGCGGGATACGCAGTATTTT
CASSLVRAGARDTQYF
>-|TRBJ2-1|TRBV7-9|-|13
TGTGCCAGCAGCAGTAGCGGCTACAATGAGCAGTTCTTC
CASSSSGYNEQFF
>-|TRBJ2-3|TRBV14|-|14
TGTGCCAGCAGCCGGGGCGGCCCCGCCGATACGCAGTATTTT
CASSRGGPADTQYF
>-|TRBJ2-1|TRBV2|TRBD1|15
TGTGCCAGCAGTCCGGGACAGTCCTCGGTCAATGAGCAGTTCTTC
CASSPGQSSVNEQFF
>-|TRBJ2-7|TRBV28|TRBD2|18
TGTGCCAGCAGCCCCCTCTTAGCGGGAGGGCCTATCCCCTACGAGCAGTACTTC
CASSPLLAGGPIPYEQYF
>once|TRBJ2-7|TRBV4-1|-|15
TGCGCCAGCAGCTCGTACCCCGGGGGCTCGTACGAGCAGTACTTC
CASSSYPGGSYEQYF
>-|TRBJ2-3|TRBV9|-|15
TGTGCCAGCAGCGTTTCGGGGGGCGCTTCGGATACGCAGTATTTT
CASSVSGGASDTQYF
>once|TRBJ2-7|TRBV27|-|14
TGTGCCAGCAGTTTTGGGCTGCCATCCTACGAGCAGTACTTC
CASSFGLPSYEQYF
>-|TRBJ1-2|TRBV29-1|TRBD1|13
TGCAGCGTCTCGACGACAGGGCTAGAGGGCTACACCTTC
CSVSTTGLEGYTF
>-|TRBJ1-1|TRBV7-3|-|14
TGTGCCAGCAGCCCGGACAGTCGGAACACTGAAGCTTTCTTT
CASSPDSRNTEAFF
>-|TRBJ2-5|TRBV27|-|14
TGTGCCACCGCAGTGGATGGGGGCGGGGAGACCCAGTACTTC
CATAVDGGGETQYF
>-|TRBJ2-1|TRBV27|-|13
TGTGCCAGCGGGGACGGCGGGATTCGGGAGCAGTTCTTC
CASGDGGIREQFF
>-|TRBJ2-7|TRBV11-2|TRBD1|18
TGTGCCAGCAGCTTAGTGGGACAGGGGGCGATTGTAATCTACGAGCAGTACTTC
CASSLVGQGAIVIYEQYF
>-|TRBJ1-2|TRBV16|TRBD1|13
TGTGCCAGCAGTCGTGGGACAGCCTATGGCTACACCTTC
CASSRGTAYGYTF
>-|TRBJ2-3|TRBV7-9|TRBD2|15
TGTGCCAGCAGCTCACTAGCGGGAGGGGCAGATACGCAGTATTTT
CASSSLAGGADTQYF
>-|TRBJ1-2|TRBV27|TRBD1|14
TGTGCCAGCAGAACCGGGACAGGGACAAATGGCTACACCTTC
CASRTGTGTNGYTF
>-|TRBJ2-1|TRBV15|TRBD2|17
TGTGCCACCAGCAGAGATTCGGGGACTAGCCCGTACAATGAGCAGTTCTTC
CATSRDSGTSPYNEQFF
>-|TRBJ2-3|TRBV7-9|TRBD2|12
TGTGCCAGCAGCAACGGGAGGGATACGCAGTATTTT
CASSNGRDTQYF
>-|TRBJ1-1|TRBV20-1|TRBD1|15
TGCAGTCCAACCGACAGGGGGGCCTGGAACCCTGAAGCTTTCTTT
CSPTDRGAWNPEAFF
>-|TRBJ1-1|TRBV21-1|-|17
TGTGCCAGCAGCAAAGAACGCGGACAGGGACAGAACACTGAAGCTTTCTTT
CASSKERGQGQNTEAFF
>-|TRBJ2-3|TRBV5-1|-|17
TGCGCCAGCAGCTTGGACGAGACAGGCGGAGAGACAGATACGCAGTATTTT
CASSLDETGGETDTQYF
>-|TRBJ2-7|TRBV3-1|-|12
TGTGCCAGCAGCCAAGTGACTCACGAGCAGTACTTC
CASSQVTHEQYF
>few|TRBJ2-7|TRBV11-2|-|13
TGTGCCAGCAGCCCCAGGACTCGCTACGAGCAGTACTTC
CASSPRTRYEQYF
>few|TRBJ2-7|TRBV27|-|14
TGTGCCAGCAGTTTATCCGACGGATCCTACGAGCAGTACTTC
CASSLSDGSYEQYF
>-|TRBJ1-5|TRBV28|-|17
TGTGCCAGCAGTTTGGGGAAGGCAGGGGCTAGCAATCAGCCCCAGCATTTT
CASSLGKAGASNQPQHF
>-|TRBJ1-5|TRBV7-2|-|15
TGTGCCAGCAGCTTGACACAGGGCCAGCATCAGCCCCAGCATTTT
CASSLTQGQHQPQHF
>-|TRBJ2-1|TRBV10-3|TRBD2|18
TGTGCCATCAGTGAGTTGACCGGTAGCGGGAGGGCCTGGGGTGAGCAGTTCTTC
CAISELTGSGRAWGEQFF
>-|TRBJ2-5|TRBV5-5|-|13
TGTGCCAGCAGACCCACAGAGAAAGAGACCCAGTACTTC
CASRPTEKETQYF
>-|TRBJ1-2|TRBV9|-|12
TGTGCCAGCAGCGTAGGGGTAAATGGCTACACCTTC
CASSVGVNGYTF
>-|TRBJ2-7|TRBV27|-|13
TGTGCCAGCACCGACGGAAGCTCCTACGAGCAGTACTTC
CASTDGSSYEQYF